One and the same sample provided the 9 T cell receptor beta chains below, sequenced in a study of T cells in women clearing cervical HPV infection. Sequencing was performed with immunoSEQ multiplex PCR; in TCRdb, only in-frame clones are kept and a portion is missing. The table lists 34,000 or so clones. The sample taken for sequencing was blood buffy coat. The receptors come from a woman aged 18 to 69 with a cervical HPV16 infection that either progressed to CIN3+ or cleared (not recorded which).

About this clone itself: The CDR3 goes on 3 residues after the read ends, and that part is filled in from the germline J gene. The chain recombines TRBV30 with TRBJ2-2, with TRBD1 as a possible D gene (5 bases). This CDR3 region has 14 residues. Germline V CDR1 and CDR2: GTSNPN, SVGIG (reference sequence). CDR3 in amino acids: CAWSVLQGSSPLFF. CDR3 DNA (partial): TGTGCCTGGAGTGTACTTCAGGGAAGTTCACCG.

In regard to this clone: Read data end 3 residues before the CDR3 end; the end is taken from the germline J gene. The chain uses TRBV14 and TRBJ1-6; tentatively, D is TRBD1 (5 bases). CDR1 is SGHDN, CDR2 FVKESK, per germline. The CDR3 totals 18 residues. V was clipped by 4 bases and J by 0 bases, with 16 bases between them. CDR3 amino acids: CASSPLEGPGSYNSPLHF. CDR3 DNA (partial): TGTGCCAGCAGCCCCCTGGAGGGGCCGGGCTCCTATAATTCACCC.

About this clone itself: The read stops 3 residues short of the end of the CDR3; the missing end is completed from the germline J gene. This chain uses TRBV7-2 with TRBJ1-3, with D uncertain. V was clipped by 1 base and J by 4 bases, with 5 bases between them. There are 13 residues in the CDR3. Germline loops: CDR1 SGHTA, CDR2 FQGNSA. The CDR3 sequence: CASSLGHGNTIYF. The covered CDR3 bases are TGTGCCAGCAGCTTAGGGCACGGAAACACC.

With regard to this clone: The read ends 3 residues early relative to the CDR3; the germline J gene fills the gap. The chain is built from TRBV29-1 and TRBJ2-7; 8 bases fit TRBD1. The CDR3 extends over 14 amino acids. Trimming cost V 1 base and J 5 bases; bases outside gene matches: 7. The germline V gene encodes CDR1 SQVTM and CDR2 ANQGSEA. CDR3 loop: CSVEGLQGANEQYF. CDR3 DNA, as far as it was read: TGCAGCGTTGAAGGGCTCCAGGGGGCAAACGAG.

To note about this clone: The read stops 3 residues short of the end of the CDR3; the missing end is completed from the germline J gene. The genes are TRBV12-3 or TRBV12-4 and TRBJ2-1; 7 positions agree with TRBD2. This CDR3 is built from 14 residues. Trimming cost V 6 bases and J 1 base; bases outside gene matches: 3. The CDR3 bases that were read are TGTGCCAGCAGCCCTAGCGGTTCCTACAATGAG. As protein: CASSPSGSYNE. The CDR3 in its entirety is CASSPSGSYNEQFF.

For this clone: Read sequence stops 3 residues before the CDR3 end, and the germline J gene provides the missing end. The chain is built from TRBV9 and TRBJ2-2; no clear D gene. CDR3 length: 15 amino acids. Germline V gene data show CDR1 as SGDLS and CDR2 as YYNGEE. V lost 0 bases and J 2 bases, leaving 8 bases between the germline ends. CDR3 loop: CASSVGAQNTGELFF. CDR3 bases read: TGTGCCAGCAGCGTAGGGGCCCAAAACACCGGGGAG.

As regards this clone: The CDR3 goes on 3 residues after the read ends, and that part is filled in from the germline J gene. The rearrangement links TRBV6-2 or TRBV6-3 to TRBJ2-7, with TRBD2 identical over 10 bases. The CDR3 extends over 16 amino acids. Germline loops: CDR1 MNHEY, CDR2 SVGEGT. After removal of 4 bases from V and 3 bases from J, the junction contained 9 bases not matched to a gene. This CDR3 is CASSSPASGSIYEQYF. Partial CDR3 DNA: TGTGCCAGCAGTTCCCCCGCTAGCGGGAGTATCTACGAG.

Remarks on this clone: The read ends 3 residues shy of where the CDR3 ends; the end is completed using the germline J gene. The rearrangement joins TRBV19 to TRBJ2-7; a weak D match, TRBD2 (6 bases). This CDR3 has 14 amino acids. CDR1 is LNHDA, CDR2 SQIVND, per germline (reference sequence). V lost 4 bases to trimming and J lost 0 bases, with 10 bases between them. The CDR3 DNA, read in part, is TGTGCCAGTAGTACCCCCGGGGGCTCCTACGAG. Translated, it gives CASSTPGGSYE. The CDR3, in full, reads CASSTPGGSYEQYF. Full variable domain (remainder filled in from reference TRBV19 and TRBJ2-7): DGGITQSPKYLFRKEGQNVTLSCEQNLNHDAMYWYRQDPGQGLRLIYYSQIVNDFQKGDIAEGYSVSREKKESFPLTVTSAQKNPTAFYLCASSTPGGSYEQYFGPGTRLTVT.

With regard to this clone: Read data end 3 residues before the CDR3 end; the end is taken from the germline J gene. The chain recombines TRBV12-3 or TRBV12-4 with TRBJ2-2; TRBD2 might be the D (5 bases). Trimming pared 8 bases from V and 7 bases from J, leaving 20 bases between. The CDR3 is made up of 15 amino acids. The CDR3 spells CASAPGSGVGGELFF. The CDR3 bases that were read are TGTGCCAGCGCACCGGGGAGTGGGGTCGGCGGGGAG.